The count of the clone carrying this TCR beta chain is one. Its antigen is not known. This sample was included in a study of cytomegalovirus exposure and HLA in healthy donors. General observations from the study: Several of the most significant clusters appeared, in a later analysis, to be linked to common viral pathogens.

Trimming at V came to 2 bases and at J to 3 bases, leaving 4 bases not matched to a gene. Germline CDR1 SGHTA, CDR2 FQGNSA. CDR3 length equals 15 residues. PCR involved 60 Vbeta and 13 Jbeta primers. The protocol was immunoSEQ multiplex PCR, while the TCRdb copy is restricted to in-frame clones and leaves out a portion. This sample has around 200,000 clones, with more than 60% found just once. The clonotype comes from a woman aged 60-70 years in good health and CMV-seropositive. The chain joins TRBV7-2 to TRBJ1-2, with 9 bases fitting TRBD1. Sequences were obtained from PBMCs. CDR3 nucleotide sequence: TGTGCCAGCAGCTTAAACAGGGGGCGTTACTATGGCTACACCTTC. Translating it yields CASSLNRGRYYGYTF.